This TCR beta chain was sequenced for a study of control samples from healthy donors and cancer patients. This clone came up a few times. Libraries were prepared by immunoSEQ multiplex PCR; TCRdb keeps only in-frame clonotypes and omits some of them. The sample holds 170,000 or so clones, 94% seen once. CDR3 length: 14 amino acids. CDR1 and CDR2 (germline): SEHNR, FQNEAQ (reference sequence). V was cut by 1 base and J by 2 bases, with 9 bases left in between. Sequenced: blood. The genes are TRBV7-9 and TRBJ2-7, with D tentatively TRBD1 (6 bases). The clonotype originates from a woman aged 18-29 years in good health. The CDR3 DNA reads as TGTGCCAGCAGCTTAGACAGGGATACCTACGAGCAGTACTTC. It specifies CASSLDRDTYEQYF. Based on the CDR3 plus reference TRBV7-9 and TRBJ2-7, the full variable domain is DTGVSQNPRHKITKRGQNVTFRCDPISEHNRLYWYRQTLGQGPEFLTYFQNEAQLEKSRLLSDRFSAERPKGSFSTLEIQRTEQGDSAMYLCASSLDRDTYEQYFGPGTRLTVT.